This record looks at one T cell receptor (beta chain) sequence and its context. Its antigen is not identified. Produced via immunoSEQ multiplex PCR; TCRdb's table is partial and in-frame only. The sample includes about 180,000 clones, 85% to 95% of them seen just once. The data derive from a study of T cell responses to AZD1222 COVID-19 vaccine. Regarding the study as a whole: After the peak T cell response, and only then, were repertoires sampled.

Trimming removed 8 bases at V and 4 bases at J, with 15 bases between. Germline CDR1 and CDR2: MNHEY and SVGAGI. The CDR3 has 14 amino acids. This sequence joins TRBV6-5 and TRBJ1-5; D possibly corresponds to TRBD1 (6 bases). The sequence derives from an adult who received the AZD1222 COVID-19 vaccine. The specimen was peripheral blood, collected 28 days after the second AZD1222 dose. This CDR3 reads CASGLQGKNQPQHF. CDR3 sequence (DNA): TGTGCCAGCGGACTACAGGGAAAGAATCAGCCCCAGCATTTT.